The next 15 T cell receptor beta chains were all read from a single sample in a study of blood T cell repertoires in COVID-19. The protocol was immunoSEQ multiplex PCR, while the TCRdb copy is restricted to in-frame clones and leaves out a portion. The sample includes 150,000 to 200,000 clones, roughly 79% of them seen just once. The sequencing input was peripheral blood. The receptors derive from a woman older than 75 with COVID-19, enrolled during active disease.

This chain connects TRBV7-4 to TRBJ2-3; the D is unclear. The V and J ends lost 8 bases and 6 bases respectively, with 6 bases between them. There are 10 residues in the CDR3. Germline CDR1 SGHVT, CDR2 SQSDAQ. The DNA for the CDR3 is TGTGCCAGCCCTTCGGATACGCAGTATTTT. This gives the protein CASPSDTQYF.

The chain links TRBV14 to TRBJ1-2, with D maybe TRBD1 (5 bases). This CDR3 is built from 15 residues. Germline-derived CDR1 and CDR2 are SGHDN and FVKESK. Trimming removed 2 bases from V and 4 bases from J, with 14 bases in between. The CDR3, as DNA: TGTGCCAGCAGCCAAACGGACATGTCCGTCTATGGCTACACCTTC. Its translation: CASSQTDMSVYGYTF.

The chain employs TRBV6-2 or TRBV6-3 and TRBJ1-2; no clear D. This CDR3 comprises 15 residues. V was clipped by 0 bases and J by 0 bases, with 8 bases between them. Germline V gene lookup returns CDR1 MNHEY and CDR2 SVGEGT. In DNA form, the CDR3 reads TGTGCCAGCAGTTACTCCTACTTATCTAACTATGGCTACACCTTC. The encoded protein is CASSYSYLSNYGYTF.

The rearrangement links TRBV7-2 to TRBJ1-4; no firm D call. Looked up from germline, CDR1 is SGHTA and CDR2 is FQGNSA. V was trimmed by 1 base and J by 4 bases, leaving 10 bases between them. This CDR3 region has 15 residues. This chain's CDR3 is CASSLEPTYNEKLFF. CDR3 DNA sequence: TGTGCCAGCAGCTTAGAACCGACTTATAATGAAAAACTGTTTTTT.

CDR3 residues: CASSERDRAQNIQYF. The CDR3 coding sequence is TGTGCCAGCAGTGAAAGGGACAGGGCCCAAAACATTCAGTACTTC. The genes are TRBV6-1 and TRBJ2-4; TRBD1 aligns across 9 bases. CDR1 is MNHNS and CDR2 is SASEGT in the germline V gene. This CDR3 contains 15 residues. Trimming took 2 bases from V and 5 from J; bases not matched to a gene: 4.

The chain is built from TRBV9 and TRBJ2-1; 7 nucleotides align to TRBD1. This CDR3 spans 15 amino acids. Germline CDR1 SGDLS, CDR2 YYNGEE. J was trimmed by 9 bases and V by 0 bases; bases with no gene match: 9. The CDR3: CASSVGTASGGEQFF. For the CDR3, the DNA is TGTGCCAGCAGCGTAGGGACAGCCTCAGGGGGTGAGCAGTTCTTC. The full variable domain, rest sourced from reference TRBV9 and TRBJ2-1, is DSGVTQTPKHLITATGQRVTLRCSPRSGDLSVYWYQQSLDQGLQFLIQYYNGEERAKGNILERFSAQQFPDLHSELNLSSLELGDSALYFCASSVGTASGGEQFFGPGTRLTVL.

This chain connects TRBV18 to TRBJ2-3; D might be TRBD1 (5 bases). The CDR3 runs to 14 residues. Germline lookup yields CDR1 KGHSH and CDR2 LQKENI. V was trimmed by 3 bases and J by 3 bases, leaving 10 bases between them. Here the CDR3 reads CASSPGPATDTQYF. Written as DNA, the CDR3 is TGTGCCAGCTCACCGGGGCCGGCGACAGATACGCAGTATTTT.

The chain employs TRBV25-1 and TRBJ1-2; D ambiguous. The CDR3 runs to 16 residues. Germline V lookup: CDR1 MGHDK, CDR2 SYGVNS. V lost 6 bases and J 0 bases, leaving 17 bases between the germline ends. CDR3 residues: CASRPGASGSNYGYTF. CDR3 coding DNA: TGTGCCAGCAGGCCCGGAGCGTCGGGGTCTAACTATGGCTACACCTTC.

This chain links TRBV24-1 with TRBJ2-1; unclear D gene. Trimming left V 6 bases short and J 7 bases short, with 6 bases between. The CDR3 totals 11 residues. CDR1 KGHDR and CDR2 SFDVKD come from the germline V gene. Written as DNA, the CDR3 is TGTGCCACCAGTTATCTTAATGAGCAGTTCTTC. Protein sequence: CATSYLNEQFF.

The rearrangement joins TRBV7-2 to TRBJ2-7; TRBD2 matches 10 bases. Germline V lookup: CDR1 SGHTA, CDR2 FQGNSA. J lost 3 bases, V lost 1 base, and 3 bases had no gene match. The length of the CDR3 is 15 residues. The CDR3 protein is CASSLEAGGVYEQYF. The CDR3 DNA is TGTGCCAGCAGCTTAGAAGCGGGGGGGGTCTACGAGCAGTACTTC.

V and J are TRBV5-1 and TRBJ2-5, with D possibly TRBD1 on 6 matching bases. Germline-derived CDR1 and CDR2 are SGHRS and YFSETQ. There are 14 residues in the CDR3. V gave up 1 base and J gave up 5 bases, with 12 bases separating them. CDR3 residues: CASSLNRDRETQYF. The DNA of the CDR3 is TGCGCCAGCAGCTTGAACAGGGACCGTGAGACCCAGTACTTC.

V is TRBV7-2 and J is TRBJ2-7, with TRBD1 matching over 9 bases. The CDR3 has 18 amino acids. V was clipped by 5 bases and J by 0 bases; unmatched bases: 14. Germline assignment: CDR1 SGHTA and CDR2 FQGNSA. The CDR3 DNA reads as TGTGCCAGCAGCCTCCTTCTCGGACAGGGGTCAAGCTCCTACGAGCAGTACTTC. It encodes CASSLLLGQGSSSYEQYF.

The CDR3 reads CASSFLFRETGELFF. The CDR3 DNA reads as TGCGCCAGCAGCTTCCTATTCAGGGAAACCGGGGAGCTGTTTTTT. The J gene is TRBJ2-2, the V gene TRBV5-1; TRBD1 is a possible D gene (5 bases). Germline values: CDR1 SGHRS, CDR2 YFSETQ. V was clipped by 2 bases and J by 5 bases, with 13 bases between them. The CDR3 runs to 15 residues.

This clone appeared a few times. V and J are TRBV5-6 and TRBJ2-2; possible D gene TRBD2, 5 bases. V was cut by 4 bases and J by 3 bases, with 10 bases left in between. The CDR3 totals 14 residues. The germline V gene has CDR1 SGHDT and CDR2 YYEEEE. The CDR3 here is CASSRLHYTGELFF. CDR3 bases: TGTGCCAGCAGCCGACTACATTACACCGGGGAGCTGTTTTTT.

The gene calls are TRBV24-1 and TRBJ2-1, with TRBD1 matching 9 bases. Germline V lookup: CDR1 KGHDR, CDR2 SFDVKD. CDR3 length: 15 residues. V dropped 4 bases and J dropped 5; count of bases not matched to a gene: 5. The CDR3 region has the DNA TGTGCCACCAGTGAACCCGGGACAGGGAACAATGAGCAGTTCTTC. It encodes CATSEPGTGNNEQFF.